What follows describes a single T cell receptor beta chain. Its antigen is undetermined. This CDR3 comprises 13 residues. Germline CDR1 SGHTS, CDR2 YDEGEE. V was clipped by 1 base and J by 0 bases, with 4 bases between them. This entry comes from a study of T cell responses to AZD1222 COVID-19 vaccine. Background on the study: Second-dose recipients at about 4 or about 12 weeks were treated as one pooled group. Study-level points and caveats: Breadth and depth of Spike-specific TCRs rose after two AZD1222 doses. Most donors were white British and more were female, and clonal diversity was possibly underestimated.

Repertoires were generated with immunoSEQ multiplex PCR, while TCRdb's copy carries only in-frame clones and drops some. In the table there are 150,000 to 200,000 clones, 90% of which are singletons. The chain has TRBV5-8 and TRBJ2-5, with D unresolved. The specimen comprised peripheral blood, sampled on day 0 of AZD1222 vaccination. The origin of this receptor is an adult in good health. The CDR3 bases are TGTGCCAGCAGCTTGCTCAACCAAGAGACCCAGTACTTC. It codes for CASSLLNQETQYF.